This paragraph covers one T cell receptor beta chain sequence. This specimen belongs to a study of blood T cell repertoires in COVID-19. Study-level information: Specimens from acute and convalescent COVID-19 originated in the United States, Italy and Spain.

Sequencing used immunoSEQ multiplex PCR; TCRdb keeps in-frame clones, though not all of them. The sample carries some 60,000 clones, around 90% recorded once. This CDR3 region has 14 residues. CDR1 MNHNS and CDR2 SASEGT come from the germline V gene. Trimming pared 2 bases from V and 3 bases from J, leaving 11 bases between. This rearrangement joins TRBV6-1 to TRBJ2-7; tentatively, D is TRBD2 (6 bases). The sequence was collected from a man in his fifties or sixties with acute or convalescent COVID-19. The sample comprised peripheral blood. The CDR3 DNA follows: TGTGCCAGCAGTGAAATGACTAGTAGCTACGAGCAGTACTTC. It encodes CASSEMTSSYEQYF.